The 31 T cell receptor beta chains presented below share a single source sample, sequenced in a study of cytomegalovirus exposure and HLA in healthy donors. The study ran its PCR with 60 Vbeta and 13 Jbeta primers. Measured with immunoSEQ multiplex PCR; TCRdb has only the in-frame clones, and not every one. Of approximately 160,000 clones in the sample, approximately 71% were seen once. What was sequenced was PBMCs. The receptors come from a woman in her late teens or twenties in good health and CMV-seropositive.

The V call is TRBV30, the J call TRBJ2-5, with 11 positions matching TRBD2. Looked up from germline, CDR1 is GTSNPN and CDR2 is SVGIG (reference sequence). The junction had 5 bases not matched to a gene; V was cut back by 2 bases and J by 6 bases. This CDR3 is built from 14 residues. The DNA of the CDR3 is TGTGCCTGGAGTATGACTAGCGGGGCACAGACCCAGTACTTC. Encoded protein: CAWSMTSGAQTQYF.

This clone was detected only a few times. Other DNA sequences in this sample translate to the same CDR3. V and J are TRBV14 and TRBJ1-1, with D possibly matching TRBD1 (5 bases). The CDR3 runs to 13 residues. Trimming stripped 2 bases from V and 1 base from J, with 5 bases between. From germline, CDR1 is SGHDN and CDR2 FVKESK. CDR3 coding DNA: TGTGCCAGCAGCCAACAGGGGAACACTGAAGCTTTCTTT. This gives the protein CASSQQGNTEAFF.

This rearrangement joins TRBV9 to TRBJ2-3; 10 nucleotides match TRBD2. Trimming removed 0 bases from V and 0 bases from J; junction bases left unmatched: 7. The germline CDR1 and CDR2 sequences are SGDLS and YYNGEE. The length of the CDR3 is 18 residues. The CDR3 DNA sequence: TGTGCCAGCAGCGTAGAGGGTAGCGGGGGGTCTAGCACAGATACGCAGTATTTT. It specifies CASSVEGSGGSSTDTQYF.

The chain recombines TRBV5-6 with TRBJ1-2; D may be TRBD1 (5 bases). The CDR3 extends over 12 amino acids. Germline CDR1 SGHDT, CDR2 YYEEEE. The V end was cut by 2 bases, the J end by 6 bases, with 8 bases between. In DNA form, the CDR3 reads TGTGCCAGCAGCTTAAAGGGGAATGGCTACACCTTC. Amino acids: CASSLKGNGYTF.

The V gene is TRBV28, the J gene TRBJ1-1; D gene uncertain. The CDR3 length is 16 residues. Germline CDR1 and CDR2: MDHEN and SYDVKM. V was pared by 2 bases and J by 5 bases, with 18 bases between. The CDR3 nucleotides read TGTGCCAGCAGTTTAATGGGGTTCGGCGGGCGGACTGAAGCTTTCTTT. Its translation is CASSLMGFGGRTEAFF.

This clone was observed a handful of times. The genes are TRBV10-3 and TRBJ1-5; D is perhaps TRBD1 (6 bases). Per the germline V gene, CDR1 is ENHRY and CDR2 is SYGVKD. The CDR3 has 15 residues. The V end was cut by 0 bases, the J end by 5 bases, with 11 bases between. As DNA, the CDR3 is TGTGCCATCAGTGAGTCCCAGGGGAGGGATCAGCCCCAGCATTTT. It specifies CAISESQGRDQPQHF.

The chain combines TRBV28 with TRBJ2-2; TRBD2 matches 9 bases. After removal of 7 bases from V and 0 bases from J, the junction contained 3 bases not matched to a gene. The CDR3 consists of 15 residues. Per germline, CDR1 MDHEN and CDR2 SYDVKM. CDR3 nucleotide sequence: TGTGCCAGCACAGCGGGAGGCTCGAACACCGGGGAGCTGTTTTTT. It is translated as CASTAGGSNTGELFF.

This chain joins TRBV7-9 and TRBJ2-2; D perhaps matches TRBD1 (6 bases). The CDR3 extends over 14 amino acids. Trimming pared 1 base from V and 7 bases from J, leaving 10 bases between. In germline, CDR1 is SEHNR, CDR2 FQNEAQ (reference sequence). Written as DNA, the CDR3 is TGTGCCAGCAGCTTAGGGCAGGGGCTCGGGGAGCTGTTTTTT. As protein: CASSLGQGLGELFF. Looking up the rest from reference TRBV7-9 and TRBJ2-2 gives the full variable domain: DTGVSQNPRHKITKRGQNVTFRCDPISEHNRLYWYRQTLGQGPEFLTYFQNEAQLEKSRLLSDRFSAERPKGSFSTLEIQRTEQGDSAMYLCASSLGQGLGELFFGEGSRLTVL.

This sequence joins TRBV30 and TRBJ1-2; unclear D gene. The V end lost 0 bases, the J end lost 5 bases, and 10 bases lay between the germline ends. Looked up from germline, CDR1 is GTSNPN and CDR2 is SVGIG (reference sequence). CDR3 size: 13 residues. CDR3 protein: CAWSVVQRYGYTF. CDR3 nucleotide sequence: TGTGCCTGGAGTGTAGTTCAGCGTTATGGCTACACCTTC.

This clone has only a few counts. V and J are TRBV6-1 and TRBJ2-7, with 8 bases lining up with TRBD1. From germline, CDR1 is MNHNS and CDR2 SASEGT. Trimming removed 4 bases from V and 0 bases from J; junction bases left unmatched: 8. This CDR3 has 16 amino acids. The CDR3 DNA reads as TGTGCCAGCAGTGTTAACAACAGGGGGAGCTCCTACGAGCAGTACTTC. Translation gives CASSVNNRGSSYEQYF.

The rearrangement joins TRBV9 to TRBJ2-5; 7 bases align to TRBD2. The DNA end lines up better with TRBJ2-7; the J call may be wrong. The CDR3 runs to 15 residues. Per germline, CDR1 SGDLS and CDR2 YYNGEE. CDR3 in amino acids: CASSAASGLSYEQYF. In DNA form, the CDR3 reads TGTGCCAGCAGCGCCGCTAGCGGTTTATCCTACGAGCAGTACTTC.

This clone was observed a handful of times. The V call is TRBV10-3, the J call TRBJ2-3; tentatively, D is TRBD2 (5 bases). This CDR3 is 14 amino acids long. Deletions cut 4 bases from V and 2 bases from J, with 10 bases between. CDR1 ENHRY and CDR2 SYGVKD come from the germline V gene. The CDR3, as DNA: TGTGCCATCAGTGGCCCGGGAACCACAGATACGCAGTATTTT. Protein product: CAISGPGTTDTQYF.

The CDR3 is CASGLTVPDTQYF. The CDR3, as DNA: TGTGCTAGTGGTTTGACAGTCCCAGATACGCAGTATTTT. The chain has TRBV12-5 and TRBJ2-3; D uncertain. This CDR3 is 13 amino acids long. The germline V gene has CDR1 LGHNT and CDR2 FRNRAP. Trimming cost V 2 bases and J 4 bases, with 7 bases left between them.

The chain couples TRBV4-2 to TRBJ1-2; 10 bases match TRBD1. The germline CDR1 and CDR2 sequences are LGHNA and YNFKEQ. The trim removed 3 bases at V and 5 bases at J, leaving 9 bases unmatched. The CDR3 spans 16 residues. CDR3 nucleotide sequence: TGTGCCAGCAGCCAGACAGGGGGCCAAGAACGATATGGCTACACCTTC. Translation: CASSQTGGQERYGYTF.

This chain joins TRBV20-1 and TRBJ2-5; D call uncertain. Trimming pared 4 bases from V and 4 bases from J, leaving 4 bases between. From germline, CDR1 is DFQATT and CDR2 SNEGSKA (reference sequence). The CDR3 is made up of 10 amino acids. In nucleotides, the CDR3 is TGCAGTGCTACAGGAGAGACCCAGTACTTC. This codes for CSATGETQYF.

The chain carries TRBV19 and TRBJ2-1, with 7 bases matching TRBD1. This CDR3 spans 13 amino acids. The germline gives CDR1 LNHDA, CDR2 SQIVND (reference sequence). J was trimmed by 10 bases and V by 5 bases; bases with no gene match: 8. Written as DNA, the CDR3 is TGTGCCAGTAGTCAAGGCCGGGACAGCGAGCAGTTCTTC. Protein sequence: CASSQGRDSEQFF.

The genes are TRBV28 and TRBJ1-2, with 8 bases that match TRBD1. CDR3 length: 14 amino acids. After removal of 2 bases from V and 6 bases from J, the junction contained 5 bases not matched to a gene. CDR1 and CDR2 from the germline V gene are MDHEN and SYDVKM. DNA of the CDR3: TGTGCCAGCAGTTTACAGGGGGCGCAGGATGGCTACACCTTC. Translated: CASSLQGAQDGYTF.

This clone has only one observation. The chain uses TRBV30 and TRBJ1-2; perhaps TRBD1 as D (5 bases). The CDR3 runs 16 residues. Trimming removed 4 bases from V and 7 bases from J, with 25 bases in between. Per the germline V gene, CDR1 is GTSNPN and CDR2 is SVGIG (reference sequence). CDR3 sequence reads: CAWTLFSGSGGGGYTF. CDR3 in DNA: TGTGCCTGGACTCTCTTCTCCGGATCGGGGGGTGGTGGCTACACCTTC.

CDR3 sequence (DNA): TGTGCCAGCAGCTTAGCGAGGGTCTCTGGGGCCAACGTCCTGACTTTC. Its translation is CASSLARVSGANVLTF. This sequence joins TRBV7-2 and TRBJ2-6, with TRBD2 as a possible D gene (5 bases). Germline lookup yields CDR1 SGHTA and CDR2 FQGNSA. With 0 bases removed from V and 0 bases from J, the gap between germline ends came to 6 bases. The CDR3 contains 16 residues.

This clone was picked up a small number of times. CDR3 residues: CASSLGQGQWDTEAFF. In nucleotides, the CDR3 is TGTGCCAGCAGCTTGGGACAGGGCCAATGGGACACTGAAGCTTTCTTT. The chain recombines TRBV7-9 with TRBJ1-1, with 9 bases matching TRBD1. V shed 3 bases, J shed 3 bases, and the junction held 8 bases outside the gene matches. CDR1 is SEHNR, CDR2 FQNEAQ, per germline (reference sequence). The CDR3 consists of 16 residues.

The chain's CDR3 is CASSQVGDRGRGYTF. The DNA for the CDR3 is TGCGCCAGCAGCCAAGTTGGGGACAGGGGGCGGGGCTACACCTTC. V gene TRBV4-3 combines with J gene TRBJ1-2; 12 nucleotides align to TRBD1. The junction had 5 bases not matched to a gene; V was cut back by 1 base and J by 8 bases. This CDR3 contains 15 residues. Germline V gene data show CDR1 as LGHNA and CDR2 as YSLEER.

The V and J genes are TRBV5-1 and TRBJ1-1, with 7 bases matching TRBD1. V dropped 4 bases and J dropped 11; count of bases not matched to a gene: 5. The CDR3 length is 11 residues. Germline V gene sequence: CDR1 SGHRS, CDR2 YFSETQ. The CDR3 sequence is CASSGDREAFF. The DNA of the CDR3 is TGCGCCAGCAGCGGTGACAGGGAGGCTTTCTTT.

The CDR3 DNA sequence: TGTGCCAGCAGCTTAGGTCTAGCGGACCACGAGCAGTACTTC. It yields the protein CASSLGLADHEQYF. This chain uses TRBV7-9 with TRBJ2-7; 7 bases match TRBD2. V shed 1 base and J 5 bases; nucleotides not matched to a gene: 5. CDR1 and CDR2 (germline): SEHNR, FQNEAQ (reference sequence). The CDR3 consists of 14 residues.

The V call is TRBV27, the J call TRBJ1-2; tentatively, D is TRBD1 (6 bases). The CDR3 totals 15 residues. Germline CDR1 and CDR2: MNHEY and SMNVEV (reference sequence). Trimming stripped 7 bases from V and 9 bases from J, with 24 bases between. CDR3 nucleotides: TGTGCCAGCAACCGAAGGGGGACTATCCATCCTAGCTACACCTTC. This sequence encodes CASNRRGTIHPSYTF.

This clone has a single count. The CDR3 spells CAISESTGNFAYEQYF. DNA for the CDR3: TGTGCCATCAGTGAGTCGACAGGGAATTTCGCCTACGAGCAGTACTTC. The gene calls are TRBV10-3 and TRBJ2-7, with 7 bases that match TRBD1. The ends lost 0 bases at V and 2 bases at J; junction bases unmatched: 7. Germline CDR1 is ENHRY and CDR2 is SYGVKD. The CDR3 runs 16 residues.

The chain is built from TRBV5-4 and TRBJ1-2; 8 nucleotides match TRBD1. The CDR3 totals 15 residues. Germline loops: CDR1 SGHNT, CDR2 YYREEE (reference sequence). Trimming removed 0 bases from V and 7 bases from J; junction bases left unmatched: 8. The CDR3 spells CASSLGTGSLGGYTF. CDR3 sequence (DNA): TGTGCCAGCAGCTTGGGGACAGGGAGTCTGGGTGGCTACACCTTC. Full variable domain (remainder filled in from reference TRBV5-4 and TRBJ1-2): ETGVTQSPTHLIKTRGQQVTLRCSSQSGHNTVSWYQQALGQGPQFIFQYYREEENGRGNFPPRFSGLQFPNYSSELNVNALELDDSALYLCASSLGTGSLGGYTFGSGTRLTVV.

The chain is built from TRBV10-1 and TRBJ2-1; 12 nucleotides align to TRBD2. The V gene end was trimmed by 3 bases and the J gene end by 8 bases; junction bases not matched to a gene: 11. The CDR3 totals 17 residues. CDR1 and CDR2 (germline): WNHNN, SYGVQD (reference sequence). CDR3: CASSDQPLAGGPYEQFF. The CDR3 DNA sequence: TGCGCCAGCAGTGATCAACCTCTAGCGGGAGGGCCCTATGAGCAGTTCTTC.

The gene calls are TRBV28 and TRBJ1-2; the D gene is possibly TRBD1 (5 bases). The germline CDR1 and CDR2 sequences are MDHEN and SYDVKM. This CDR3 spans 18 amino acids. V was trimmed by 5 bases and J by 1 base, leaving 23 bases between them. In nucleotides, the CDR3 is TGTGCCAGCAGTCTTCCCTCCCACCCCCACGACAGTAACTATGGCTACACCTTC. Protein sequence: CASSLPSHPHDSNYGYTF.

V usage is TRBV2 and J usage is TRBJ2-7, with 9 bases that match TRBD1. The germline V gene encodes CDR1 SNHLY and CDR2 FYNNEI. This CDR3 has 14 amino acids. J was trimmed by 0 bases and V by 6 bases; bases with no gene match: 3. The CDR3 DNA reads TGTGCCAGCAGCCGGACAGGGGCCTCCTACGAGCAGTACTTC. This translates into CASSRTGASYEQYF.

J is TRBJ2-2 and V is TRBV5-1, with D perhaps matching TRBD2 (6 bases). Germline lookup yields CDR1 SGHRS and CDR2 YFSETQ. V gave up 0 bases and J gave up 6 bases, with 6 bases separating them. The CDR3 spans 13 residues. CDR3: CASSLGLAGELFF. The CDR3 DNA sequence: TGCGCCAGCAGCTTGGGACTAGCCGGGGAGCTGTTTTTT.

This clone was seen a handful of times. The J gene is TRBJ2-7, the V gene TRBV28, with 8 bases fitting TRBD1. The CDR3 loop spans 14 amino acids. V was clipped by 2 bases and J by 2 bases; unmatched bases: 2. Per germline, CDR1 MDHEN and CDR2 SYDVKM. CDR3 in amino acids: CASSLNRGTYEQYF. The CDR3 nucleotides are TGTGCCAGCAGTTTAAACAGGGGGACCTACGAGCAGTACTTC.